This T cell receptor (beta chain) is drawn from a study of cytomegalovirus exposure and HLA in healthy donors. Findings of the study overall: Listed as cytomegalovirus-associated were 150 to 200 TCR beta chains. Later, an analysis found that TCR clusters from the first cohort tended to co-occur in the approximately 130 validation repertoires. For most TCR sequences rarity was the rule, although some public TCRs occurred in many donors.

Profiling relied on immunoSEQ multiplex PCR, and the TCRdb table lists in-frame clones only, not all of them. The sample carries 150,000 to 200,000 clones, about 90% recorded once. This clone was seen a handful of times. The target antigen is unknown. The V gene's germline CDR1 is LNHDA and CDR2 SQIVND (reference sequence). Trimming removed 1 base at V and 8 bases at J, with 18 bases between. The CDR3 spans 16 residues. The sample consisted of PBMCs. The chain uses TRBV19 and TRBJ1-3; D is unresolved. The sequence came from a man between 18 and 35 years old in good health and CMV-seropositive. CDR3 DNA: TGTGCCAGTAGTATAGTGGCGTCAGCCGTTCGGGACACCATATATTTT. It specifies CASSIVASAVRDTIYF.